Following are 20 T cell receptor beta chains from one sample sequenced in a study of blood T cell repertoires in COVID-19. Here immunoSEQ multiplex PCR was the method, and the copy in TCRdb shows in-frame clones only, minus some. The sample holds about 310,000 clones, about nine tenths seen once. The sample comprised peripheral blood. All receptors derive from a man between 50 and 59 years old with active or convalescent COVID-19.

The rearrangement links TRBV10-3 to TRBJ2-7; 8 nucleotides agree with TRBD2. Germline CDR1 reads ENHRY; CDR2 reads SYGVKD. V dropped 5 bases and J dropped 0; count of bases not matched to a gene: 3. CDR3 size: 14 residues. This chain's CDR3 is CAISPGTSSYEQYF. The DNA of the CDR3 is TGTGCCATCAGTCCCGGGACTAGCTCCTACGAGCAGTACTTC.

The V gene is TRBV18, the J gene TRBJ2-7; D might be TRBD2 (5 bases). Germline lookup yields CDR1 KGHSH and CDR2 LQKENI. V was trimmed by 5 bases and J by 7 bases, leaving 18 bases between them. The CDR3 spans 14 residues. CDR3 sequence reads: CASSSWTFPGEQYF. CDR3 nucleotides: TGTGCCAGCTCATCCTGGACCTTTCCGGGGGAGCAGTACTTC.

The chain employs TRBV7-9 and TRBJ2-5; D might be TRBD2 (6 bases). V lost 5 bases and J 8 bases, leaving 15 bases between the germline ends. Germline assignment: CDR1 SEHNR and CDR2 FQNEAQ (reference sequence). This CDR3 has 13 amino acids. DNA for the CDR3: TGTGCCAGCAGCCATGAGACCGGGGGAACCCAGTACTTC. This translates into CASSHETGGTQYF.

V usage is TRBV6-5 and J usage is TRBJ1-4; 8 bases agree with TRBD1. CDR3 size: 14 residues. The germline gives CDR1 MNHEY, CDR2 SVGAGI. Trimming at V came to 6 bases and at J to 2 bases, leaving 2 bases not matched to a gene. This CDR3 is CASRRTGTNEKLFF. CDR3 nucleotide sequence: TGTGCCAGCAGGCGGACAGGGACTAATGAAAAACTGTTTTTT.

V usage is TRBV6-5 and J usage is TRBJ1-5, with D tentatively TRBD1 (5 bases). Germline CDR1 MNHEY, CDR2 SVGAGI. The V gene lost 6 bases and the J gene lost 5 bases, with 11 bases spanning the gap. The CDR3 runs to 13 residues. CDR3 sequence: CASSMTDYQPQHF. Written as DNA, the CDR3 is TGTGCCAGCAGCATGACAGACTATCAGCCCCAGCATTTT.

The chain uses TRBV7-9 and TRBJ2-3; 8 bases align to TRBD2. The germline gives CDR1 SEHNR, CDR2 FQNEAQ (reference sequence). The CDR3 is 17 residues long. V lost 5 bases to trimming and J lost 4 bases; unmatched junction nucleotides: 14. CDR3 amino acids: CASSPRSSGSSSDTQYF. CDR3 in DNA: TGTGCCAGCAGCCCCCGGTCCAGCGGGAGTTCCTCAGATACGCAGTATTTT.

The rearrangement links TRBV11-2 to TRBJ2-5; 7 bases are a match to TRBD1. Trimming cost V 4 bases and J 5 bases; bases outside gene matches: 7. In germline, CDR1 is SGHAT, CDR2 FQNNGV. This CDR3 has 14 amino acids. DNA of the CDR3: TGTGCCAGCAGCTCCCAACAGGGGTTGGAGACCCAGTACTTC. It is translated as CASSSQQGLETQYF.

The J gene is TRBJ1-6, the V gene TRBV28; 7 nucleotides match TRBD1. The ends lost 4 bases at V and 7 bases at J; junction bases unmatched: 4. Germline assignment: CDR1 MDHEN and CDR2 SYDVKM. This CDR3 region has 14 residues. The chain's CDR3 is CASSSGQSNSPLHF. The CDR3 region has the DNA TGTGCCAGCAGTTCGGGACAGTCAAATTCACCCCTCCACTTT.

This clone came up a few times. The chain uses TRBV28 and TRBJ1-2, with 9 bases that match TRBD1. The trim removed 6 bases at V and 0 bases at J, leaving 5 bases unmatched. CDR1 is MDHEN, CDR2 SYDVKM, per germline. The CDR3 sequence is 15 residues long. The CDR3 here is CASSRDRETNYGYTF. CDR3 nucleotide sequence: TGTGCCAGCAGCAGGGACAGGGAGACTAACTATGGCTACACCTTC.

The chain couples TRBV3-1 (or the pseudogene TRBV3-2) to TRBJ2-3, with unresolved D. Germline V CDR1 and CDR2: LGHDT, YNNKEL (reference sequence). Trimming removed 4 bases from V and 2 bases from J, with 4 bases in between. The CDR3 runs to 12 residues. The CDR3 DNA reads as TGTGCCAGCAGCCGTATCACAGATACGCAGTATTTT. Protein product: CASSRITDTQYF.

Points on this clone: Other DNA sequences in the same sample also yield this CDR3. The chain combines TRBV19 with TRBJ2-1; TRBD2 agrees at 9 bases. V trimming: 3 bases; J trimming: 7 bases; junction bases outside the gene matches: 7. The CDR3 consists of 15 residues. Germline values: CDR1 LNHDA, CDR2 SQIVND (reference sequence). The CDR3 region is CASSIGGRAGNEQFF. As DNA, the CDR3 is TGTGCCAGTAGTATTGGCGGGAGGGCCGGTAATGAGCAGTTCTTC.

This rearrangement joins TRBV15 to TRBJ2-3; TRBD2 matches 15 bases. Per the germline V gene, CDR1 is LNHNV and CDR2 is YYDKDF (reference sequence). Unmatched junction bases numbered 8, after V lost 2 bases and J lost 8 bases. The CDR3 sequence is 17 residues long. The CDR3 region has the DNA TGTGCCACCAGCAGACAAACCGGGACTAGCGGGAGGTCTACGCAGTATTTT. Residues: CATSRQTGTSGRSTQYF.

This chain joins TRBV6-2 or TRBV6-3 and TRBJ1-2; D ambiguous. The V gene's germline CDR1 is MNHEY and CDR2 SVGEGT. The V end lost 2 bases, the J end lost 9 bases, and 7 bases lay between the germline ends. This CDR3 is built from 11 residues. The CDR3 reads CASSYAGSYTF. In nucleotides, the CDR3 is TGTGCCAGCAGTTACGCCGGTAGCTACACCTTC.

As to this clone: One end of the junction varies from germline; a read error may be responsible. The CDR3 DNA is TGTGCCACCAATGATGACGGGGAAGAGACCCAGTACTTC. Translation gives CATNDDGEETQYF. The chain is built from TRBV24-1 and TRBJ2-5; a possible D gene is TRBD2 (5 bases). CDR1 is KGHDR, CDR2 SFDVKD, per germline. The CDR3 has 13 amino acids.

The chain couples TRBV28 to TRBJ2-7; the D is unclear. The CDR3 contains 16 residues. The V gene lost 8 bases and the J gene lost 2 bases, with 22 bases spanning the gap. Looked up from germline, CDR1 is MDHEN and CDR2 is SYDVKM. The chain's CDR3 is CASLPLEAKFPYEQYF. The DNA of the CDR3 is TGTGCCAGCCTCCCGCTTGAGGCAAAATTCCCCTACGAGCAGTACTTC.

The chain uses TRBV18 and TRBJ1-5, with D unresolved. Germline V CDR1 and CDR2: KGHSH, LQKENI. Trimming removed 2 bases at V and 5 bases at J, with 10 bases between. The CDR3 has 14 residues. The CDR3 is CASSPDARDQPQHF. The CDR3 DNA reads TGTGCCAGCTCACCAGACGCGAGGGATCAGCCCCAGCATTTT.

V gene TRBV28 combines with J gene TRBJ1-2; D uncertain. V lost 7 bases to trimming and J lost 5 bases, with 17 bases between them. Germline lookup yields CDR1 MDHEN and CDR2 SYDVKM. The CDR3 sequence is 14 residues long. This CDR3 is CASTSESAGYGYTF. CDR3 nucleotide sequence: TGTGCCAGCACCTCCGAAAGTGCGGGATATGGCTACACCTTC.

This chain connects TRBV9 to TRBJ2-3, with 10 bases matching TRBD2. V trimming: 5 bases; J trimming: 4 bases; junction bases outside the gene matches: 7. Germline loops: CDR1 SGDLS, CDR2 YYNGEE. This CDR3 has 15 residues. This CDR3 reads CASSSSGGAADTQYF. The CDR3, as DNA: TGTGCCAGCAGTTCGAGCGGGGGGGCCGCAGATACGCAGTATTTT.

The chain links TRBV29-1 to TRBJ2-5; 7 nucleotides line up with TRBD1. The ends lost 6 bases at V and 7 bases at J; junction bases unmatched: 11. Per the germline V gene, CDR1 is SQVTM and CDR2 is ANQGSEA. The CDR3 length is 13 residues. Here the CDR3 DNA reads TGCAGCGTCGCCGGGACAGCCTCGGGGACCCAGTACTTC. Amino acid sequence: CSVAGTASGTQYF.

V usage is TRBV5-1 and J usage is TRBJ1-2; 8 bases fit TRBD1. V shed 5 bases and J 7 bases; nucleotides not matched to a gene: 13. Germline V lookup: CDR1 SGHRS, CDR2 YFSETQ. The CDR3 runs to 15 residues. The CDR3 DNA is TGCGCCAGCAGTCTAAATCCGGGACAGGATCGTGGCTACACCTTC. Protein product: CASSLNPGQDRGYTF.